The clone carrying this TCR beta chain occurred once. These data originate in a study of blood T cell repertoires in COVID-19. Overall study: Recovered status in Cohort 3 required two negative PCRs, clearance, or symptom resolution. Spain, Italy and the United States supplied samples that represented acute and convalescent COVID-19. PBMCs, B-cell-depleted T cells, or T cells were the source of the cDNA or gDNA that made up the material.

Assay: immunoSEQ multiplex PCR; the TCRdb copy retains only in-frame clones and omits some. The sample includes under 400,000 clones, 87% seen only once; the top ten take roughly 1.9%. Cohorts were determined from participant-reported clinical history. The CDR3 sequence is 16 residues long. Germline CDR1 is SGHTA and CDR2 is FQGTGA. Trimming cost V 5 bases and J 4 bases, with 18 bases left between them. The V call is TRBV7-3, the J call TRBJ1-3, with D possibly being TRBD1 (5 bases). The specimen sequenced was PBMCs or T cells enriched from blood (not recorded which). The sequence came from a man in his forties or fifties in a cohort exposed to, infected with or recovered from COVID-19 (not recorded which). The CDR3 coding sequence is TGTGCCAGCAGCCCTCGTGGGGGGGAACCGGGAAACACCATATATTTT. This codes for CASSPRGGEPGNTIYF. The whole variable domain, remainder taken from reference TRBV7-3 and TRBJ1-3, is GAGVSQTPSNKVTEKGKYVELRCDPISGHTALYWYRQSLGQGPEFLIYFQGTGAADDSGLPNDRFFAVRPEGSVSTLKIQRTERGDSAVYLCASSPRGGEPGNTIYFGEGSWLTVV.